This T cell receptor beta chain was observed in a study of PD-1 blockade in classical Hodgkin lymphoma. Findings and limits, study-wide: Newly diagnosed patients were reported to exhibit reduced baseline TCR diversity relative to healthy donors.

Following autologous stem cell transplantation, relapse occurred in every patient, and exposure to brentuximab vedotin varied. Here immunoSEQ multiplex PCR was the method, and the copy in TCRdb shows in-frame clones only, minus some. The sample lists over 20,000 clones, roughly 73% occurring once. Germline values: CDR1 LNHDA, CDR2 SQIVND (reference sequence). This CDR3 spans 14 amino acids. J gave up 4 bases and V 5 bases, and 7 bases lay outside the gene matches. Comments on this clone: Its cognate antigen is unknown.

The clonotype comes from a human donor with classical Hodgkin lymphoma. The material was peripheral blood mononuclear cells (PBMCs), obtained before the second cycle of nivolumab. The V gene is TRBV19, the J gene TRBJ2-5; the match to TRBD2 covers 7 bases. For the CDR3, the DNA is TGTGCCAGTAGTCGAGCGGGAAACGGAGAGACCCAGTACTTC. Its protein product is CASSRAGNGETQYF. Based on the CDR3 plus reference TRBV19 and TRBJ2-5, the full variable domain is DGGITQSPKYLFRKEGQNVTLSCEQNLNHDAMYWYRQDPGQGLRLIYYSQIVNDFQKGDIAEGYSVSREKKESFPLTVTSAQKNPTAFYLCASSRAGNGETQYFGPGTRLLVL.